Listed below are T cell receptor beta chains from one sample, sequenced in a study of cytomegalovirus exposure and HLA in healthy donors. TCRdb keeps only in-frame clones here, not all; method: immunoSEQ multiplex PCR. Of over 200,000 clones listed, 70% to 85% were seen once; the top ten hold around 4%. The specimen sequenced was PBMCs. Every receptor here comes from a male donor in good health and CMV-seronegative. Each CDR3 is given with its conserved first and last residue. A D gene is named only where the DNA matches it firmly. Not every row has a clone size; where given, it reads once, few, many or a size class.

d_gene: TRBD2; j_gene: TRBJ2-7; v_gene: TRBV5-1; abundance: NA; CDR3nt: TGCGCCAGCAGCACGGGACTAGCGGGAGGGCCTCGATCCTACGAGCAGTACTTC; CDR3aa: CASSTGLAGGPRSYEQYF
d_gene: NA; j_gene: TRBJ2-1; v_gene: TRBV19; abundance: NA; CDR3nt: TGTGCCAGTAGTGGGCCGGGACACACTAATGAGCAGTTCTTC; CDR3aa: CASSGPGHTNEQFF
d_gene: TRBD2; j_gene: TRBJ2-1; v_gene: TRBV9; abundance: NA; CDR3nt: TGTGCCAGCAGCCCAGAGACACTAGCGGGAACCAATGAGCAGTTCTTC; CDR3aa: CASSPETLAGTNEQFF
d_gene: NA; j_gene: TRBJ2-2; v_gene: TRBV27; abundance: NA; CDR3nt: TGTGCCAGCAGTTTATTGAGAGGGAGCGGGGAGCTGTTTTTT; CDR3aa: CASSLLRGSGELFF
d_gene: NA; j_gene: TRBJ1-2; v_gene: TRBV29-1; abundance: NA; CDR3nt: TGCAGCGTTGAAAGGCAGGGAGGGGGATGGACCTATGGCTACACCTTC; CDR3aa: CSVERQGGGWTYGYTF
d_gene: TRBD2; j_gene: TRBJ2-3; v_gene: TRBV19; abundance: NA; CDR3nt: TGTGCCAGTAGTATACTATGGGTGGGAGGGATGTCACACACAGATACGCAGTATTTT; CDR3aa: CASSILWVGGMSHTDTQYF
d_gene: NA; j_gene: TRBJ1-2; v_gene: TRBV11-2; abundance: NA; CDR3nt: TGTGCCAGCAGCTCCACGATGAGAGGCGGCTACACCTTC; CDR3aa: CASSSTMRGGYTF
d_gene: TRBD2; j_gene: TRBJ2-2; v_gene: TRBV19; abundance: few; CDR3nt: TGTGCCAGTACCCTGGGACTAGCGGGAGGGTCCGGGGAGCTGTTTTTT; CDR3aa: CASTLGLAGGSGELFF
d_gene: NA; j_gene: TRBJ2-7; v_gene: TRBV28; abundance: once; CDR3nt: TGTGCCAGCAGTTTCGTGAACGAGCAGTACTTC; CDR3aa: CASSFVNEQYF
d_gene: TRBD1; j_gene: TRBJ1-5; v_gene: TRBV29-1; abundance: NA; CDR3nt: TGCAGCGTCGCAGGGGGGATTAGCAATCAGCCCCAGCATTTT; CDR3aa: CSVAGGISNQPQHF
d_gene: TRBD2; j_gene: TRBJ2-1; v_gene: TRBV6-4; abundance: medium-sized; CDR3nt: TGTGCCAGCAGTGAAGCGGGAGGGTCCTACAATGAGCAGTTCTTC; CDR3aa: CASSEAGGSYNEQFF
d_gene: NA; j_gene: TRBJ2-1; v_gene: TRBV6-5; abundance: NA; CDR3nt: TGTGCCAGCAGTTCCCTCGCGGGATCCTACAATGAGCAGTTCTTC; CDR3aa: CASSSLAGSYNEQFF
d_gene: NA; j_gene: TRBJ1-4; v_gene: TRBV23-1; abundance: NA; CDR3nt: TGCGCCGCGCAGGACTTCCCAACTAATGAAAAACTGTTTTTT; CDR3aa: CAAQDFPTNEKLFF
d_gene: TRBD1; j_gene: TRBJ2-7; v_gene: TRBV7-3; abundance: few; CDR3nt: TGTGCCAGCAGCTTAAGGCCAGGGGGTGTCAGCGAGCAGTACTTC; CDR3aa: CASSLRPGGVSEQYF
d_gene: NA; j_gene: TRBJ2-1; v_gene: TRBV7-9; abundance: once; CDR3nt: TGTGCCAGCAGCCCAGGGGTTTATGAGCAGTTCTTC; CDR3aa: CASSPGVYEQFF
d_gene: NA; j_gene: TRBJ1-3; v_gene: TRBV9; abundance: NA; CDR3nt: TGTGCCAGCAGCGTAGCGGGCAGGGAAGGTGCACAAGGAAACACCATATATTTT; CDR3aa: CASSVAGREGAQGNTIYF
d_gene: TRBD2; j_gene: TRBJ2-2; v_gene: TRBV19; abundance: NA; CDR3nt: TGTGCCAGTAGTATGGGAGGGGTCACCGGGGAGCTGTTTTTT; CDR3aa: CASSMGGVTGELFF
d_gene: NA; j_gene: TRBJ2-6; v_gene: TRBV6-1; abundance: NA; CDR3nt: TGTGCCTTGAGCGGCTGGCGCCCTGGGGCCAACGTCCTGACTTTC; CDR3aa: CALSGWRPGANVLTF
d_gene: TRBD1; j_gene: TRBJ1-5; v_gene: TRBV19; abundance: NA; CDR3nt: TGTGCCAGTACCAAAAGAGGGACAGGAGATAGCAATCAGCCCCAGCATTTT; CDR3aa: CASTKRGTGDSNQPQHF
d_gene: TRBD1; j_gene: TRBJ2-5; v_gene: TRBV27; abundance: few; CDR3nt: TGTGCCAGCAGGAACTATCCGGGACAGGGGAGTATGGAGACCCAGTACTTC; CDR3aa: CASRNYPGQGSMETQYF
d_gene: NA; j_gene: TRBJ2-3; v_gene: TRBV6-5; abundance: NA; CDR3nt: TGTGCCAGCAGCCCAGGACTGGGCACAGATACGCAGTATTTT; CDR3aa: CASSPGLGTDTQYF
d_gene: TRBD2; j_gene: TRBJ2-1; v_gene: TRBV19; abundance: NA; CDR3nt: TGTGCCAGTATTCCAAGCGGGAGTAGGAGAAATGAGCAGTTCTTC; CDR3aa: CASIPSGSRRNEQFF
d_gene: TRBD2; j_gene: TRBJ2-7; v_gene: TRBV30; abundance: NA; CDR3nt: TGTGCCTGGAGTGTCCCCCGGACTAGCGGGTGGACCCAGGCCTACGAGCAGTACTTC; CDR3aa: CAWSVPRTSGWTQAYEQYF
d_gene: NA; j_gene: TRBJ1-5; v_gene: TRBV6-1; abundance: NA; CDR3nt: TGTGCCAGCAGTGAAAGCAGGGGATGGAATCAGCCCCAGCATTTT; CDR3aa: CASSESRGWNQPQHF
d_gene: NA; j_gene: TRBJ1-6; v_gene: TRBV9; abundance: NA; CDR3nt: TGTGCCAGCAGCGTCGAACAGGGAATTAATTCACCCCTCCACTTT; CDR3aa: CASSVEQGINSPLHF
d_gene: TRBD1; j_gene: TRBJ2-1; v_gene: TRBV19; abundance: NA; CDR3nt: TGTGCCAGTAGTATAGGGACAGGGACCTCCTACAATGAGCAGTTCTTC; CDR3aa: CASSIGTGTSYNEQFF
d_gene: TRBD1; j_gene: TRBJ1-1; v_gene: TRBV2; abundance: few; CDR3nt: TGTGCCAGCATCCACTACGGACAGGGGTTGGAAAGGGAAGCTTTCTTT; CDR3aa: CASIHYGQGLEREAFF
d_gene: NA; j_gene: TRBJ1-1; v_gene: TRBV2; abundance: NA; CDR3nt: TGTGCCAGCAGTGCCAGGGCGCTCGAAGCTTTCTTT; CDR3aa: CASSARALEAFF
d_gene: NA; j_gene: TRBJ1-5; v_gene: TRBV6-1; abundance: once; CDR3nt: TGTGCCAGCAGTGGGCGCACCCCATCAGCGGGGAGCAATCAGCCCCAGCATTTT; CDR3aa: CASSGRTPSAGSNQPQHF
d_gene: TRBD2; j_gene: TRBJ2-3; v_gene: TRBV7-8; abundance: NA; CDR3nt: TGTGCCAGCAGCTTTTTGGCGGGGGGGACAGATACGCAGTATTTT; CDR3aa: CASSFLAGGTDTQYF
d_gene: NA; j_gene: TRBJ2-7; v_gene: TRBV6-5; abundance: few; CDR3nt: TGTGCCAGCAGTTCTTTCTACGAGCAGTACTTC; CDR3aa: CASSSFYEQYF
d_gene: NA; j_gene: TRBJ1-1; v_gene: TRBV19; abundance: few; CDR3nt: TGTGCCAGTAGTCGTAGGGGCACTGAAGCTTTCTTT; CDR3aa: CASSRRGTEAFF
d_gene: NA; j_gene: TRBJ1-2; v_gene: TRBV9; abundance: NA; CDR3nt: TGTGCCAGCAGCGAGGACCTCGGGGTTCCTGGCTACACCTTC; CDR3aa: CASSEDLGVPGYTF
d_gene: TRBD1; j_gene: TRBJ1-4; v_gene: TRBV6-4; abundance: NA; CDR3nt: TGTGCCAGCAGCCCAGGGGGCGTCGGTGAAAAACTGTTTTTT; CDR3aa: CASSPGGVGEKLFF
d_gene: NA; j_gene: TRBJ1-5; v_gene: TRBV27; abundance: NA; CDR3nt: TGTGCCAGCAGTTTATCGCCAGGGGGCAATCAGCCCCAGCATTTT; CDR3aa: CASSLSPGGNQPQHF
d_gene: NA; j_gene: TRBJ1-2; v_gene: TRBV7-3; abundance: once; CDR3nt: TGTGCCAGCAGCCCCAGGGAAACTAACTATGGCTACACCTTC; CDR3aa: CASSPRETNYGYTF
d_gene: NA; j_gene: TRBJ2-2; v_gene: TRBV30; abundance: NA; CDR3nt: TGTGCCTGGAGTGTAGGAGTTAGCTACACCGGGGAGCTGTTTTTT; CDR3aa: CAWSVGVSYTGELFF
d_gene: NA; j_gene: TRBJ1-1; v_gene: TRBV2; abundance: NA; CDR3nt: TGTGCCAGCAGTGCACAGGGACGGAACACTGAAGCTTTCTTT; CDR3aa: CASSAQGRNTEAFF
d_gene: NA; j_gene: TRBJ1-2; v_gene: TRBV21-1; abundance: NA; CDR3nt: TGTGCCAGCAAGACAGAGAACTATCATGGCTACACCTTC; CDR3aa: CASKTENYHGYTF
d_gene: NA; j_gene: TRBJ2-7; v_gene: TRBV9; abundance: NA; CDR3nt: TGTGCCAGCAGCGTAGCTGATACCGGTTACGAGCAGTACTTC; CDR3aa: CASSVADTGYEQYF
d_gene: NA; j_gene: TRBJ1-2; v_gene: TRBV27; abundance: NA; CDR3nt: TGTGCCAGCGGACCCGTACAGGGAAATGGCTACACCTTC; CDR3aa: CASGPVQGNGYTF
d_gene: TRBD2; j_gene: TRBJ2-1; v_gene: TRBV5-4; abundance: NA; CDR3nt: TGTGCCAGCAGGACTAGCGGGATGGTAAATGAGCAGTTCTTC; CDR3aa: CASRTSGMVNEQFF
d_gene: NA; j_gene: TRBJ2-1; v_gene: TRBV19; abundance: NA; CDR3nt: TGTGCCAGTAGTATTTCCTTCTACAATGAGCAGTTCTTC; CDR3aa: CASSISFYNEQFF
d_gene: NA; j_gene: TRBJ1-2; v_gene: TRBV6-5; abundance: NA; CDR3nt: TGTGCCAGCAGTTACGCAGGGGAGGGAAACTATGGCTACACCTTC; CDR3aa: CASSYAGEGNYGYTF
d_gene: TRBD1; j_gene: TRBJ2-5; v_gene: TRBV4-2; abundance: NA; CDR3nt: TGTGCCAGCAGCCAGGGACAGACTCAAGAGACCCAGTACTTC; CDR3aa: CASSQGQTQETQYF
d_gene: NA; j_gene: TRBJ1-4; v_gene: TRBV27; abundance: NA; CDR3nt: TGTGCCAGCAGTTTATCGGGGCAGCTAATTAATGAAAAACTGTTTTTT; CDR3aa: CASSLSGQLINEKLFF
d_gene: TRBD2; j_gene: TRBJ2-5; v_gene: TRBV19; abundance: NA; CDR3nt: TGTGCCAGTAGTATGGCGGGAGATGGAGCAGAGACCCAGTACTTC; CDR3aa: CASSMAGDGAETQYF
d_gene: NA; j_gene: TRBJ1-1; v_gene: TRBV7-2; abundance: NA; CDR3nt: TGTGCCAGCAGCCGCTTAAGGAGCACTGAAGCTTTCTTT; CDR3aa: CASSRLRSTEAFF
d_gene: NA; j_gene: TRBJ1-1; v_gene: TRBV11-2; abundance: NA; CDR3nt: TGTGCCAGCAACCCGGGTGGGAACACTGAAGCTTTCTTT; CDR3aa: CASNPGGNTEAFF
d_gene: TRBD1; j_gene: TRBJ1-3; v_gene: TRBV10-3; abundance: NA; CDR3nt: TGTGCCATCAGCGGGACAGGGGTGGATGGAAACACCATATATTTT; CDR3aa: CAISGTGVDGNTIYF
d_gene: TRBD2; j_gene: TRBJ2-7; v_gene: TRBV19; abundance: NA; CDR3nt: TGTGCCAGTAGCCAGCGGGAGAGCTCCTACGAGCAGTACTTC; CDR3aa: CASSQRESSYEQYF
d_gene: NA; j_gene: TRBJ1-2; v_gene: TRBV2; abundance: NA; CDR3nt: TGTGCCACCAAGGGGAGGGGCTATGGCTACACCTTC; CDR3aa: CATKGRGYGYTF
d_gene: TRBD1; j_gene: TRBJ1-1; v_gene: TRBV7-9; abundance: NA; CDR3nt: TGTGCCAGCAGCTCGAGCGGGACAGGGAAAGGGAACACTGAAGCTTTCTTT; CDR3aa: CASSSSGTGKGNTEAFF
d_gene: NA; j_gene: TRBJ1-2; v_gene: TRBV29-1; abundance: NA; CDR3nt: TGCAGCGTAAGGACAGCCACCTATGGCTACACCTTC; CDR3aa: CSVRTATYGYTF
d_gene: TRBD2; j_gene: TRBJ2-3; v_gene: TRBV13; abundance: NA; CDR3nt: TGTGCCAGCAGCTCCAATACTGGGAGGGAGGGCACAGATACGCAGTATTTT; CDR3aa: CASSSNTGREGTDTQYF